Given below is one T cell receptor (beta chain) in context. The data stem from a study of blood T cell repertoires in COVID-19. Study context: Samples representing acute and convalescent COVID-19 were sourced from the United States, Italy and Spain. Sources were T cells, B-cell-depleted T cells, or PBMCs; the material itself was cDNA or gDNA.

In the source study's methods: Amplification from reference gene primers served as the basis for estimated nucleated cell counts. Sequencing used immunoSEQ multiplex PCR; TCRdb keeps in-frame clones, though not all of them. V and J calls plus clone size are reproduced from that table; the DNA served to infer D and trimming. The sample records approximately 110,000 clones, more than 75% being singletons. J was trimmed by 1 base and V by 5 bases; bases with no gene match: 10. The CDR3 has 17 amino acids. Germline V gene lookup returns CDR1 MNHNY and CDR2 SVGAGI (reference sequence). The sequence derives from a human donor in a cohort sampled during active COVID-19. The chain has TRBV6-6 and TRBJ2-4; 8 bases align to TRBD2. What was sequenced was peripheral blood. The CDR3 protein is CASSPQGLGVAKNIQYF. CDR3 nucleotide sequence: TGTGCCAGCAGTCCCCAGGGACTAGGGGTCGCCAAAAACATTCAGTACTTC.